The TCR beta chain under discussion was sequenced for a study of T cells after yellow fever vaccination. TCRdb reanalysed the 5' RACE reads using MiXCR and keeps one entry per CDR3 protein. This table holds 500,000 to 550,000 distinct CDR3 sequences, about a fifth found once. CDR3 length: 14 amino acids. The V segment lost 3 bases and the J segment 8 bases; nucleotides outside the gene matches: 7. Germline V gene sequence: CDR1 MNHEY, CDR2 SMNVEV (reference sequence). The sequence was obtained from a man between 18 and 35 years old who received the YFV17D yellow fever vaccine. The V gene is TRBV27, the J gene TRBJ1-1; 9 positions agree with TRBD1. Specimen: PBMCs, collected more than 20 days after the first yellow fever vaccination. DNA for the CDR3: TGTGCCAGCAGTTTTAACAGGGGGCTAGGGGAAGCTTTCTTT. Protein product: CASSFNRGLGEAFF.